The 22 T cell receptor beta chains in this list originate from one sample, sequenced in a study of T cell responses to AZD1222 COVID-19 vaccine. Here immunoSEQ multiplex PCR was the method, and the copy in TCRdb shows in-frame clones only, minus some. The sample holds 150,000 to 200,000 clones, 70% to 90% seen once. The material was peripheral blood, obtained 28 days after the second AZD1222 dose. All receptors come from an adult who received the AZD1222 COVID-19 vaccine.

This clone came up once. V is TRBV10-1 and J is TRBJ2-3, with D unclear. The ends were cut back, 3 bases at V and 0 bases at J, with 16 bases in the middle. Germline values: CDR1 WNHNN, CDR2 SYGVQD (reference sequence). The CDR3 runs to 17 residues. CDR3 in amino acids: CASSEIGRATSTDTQYF. The CDR3 region has the DNA TGCGCCAGCAGTGAAATCGGGCGAGCGACTAGCACAGATACGCAGTATTTT.

The chain links TRBV9 to TRBJ2-3; 12 positions agree with TRBD2. The CDR3 is made up of 16 amino acids. V trimming: 3 bases; J trimming: 4 bases; junction bases outside the gene matches: 6. Per the germline V gene, CDR1 is SGDLS and CDR2 is YYNGEE. CDR3 protein: CASSGTSGGNADTQYF. The CDR3 DNA follows: TGTGCCAGCAGCGGTACTAGCGGGGGGAACGCAGATACGCAGTATTTT. The full variable domain, its missing parts supplied by reference TRBV9 and TRBJ2-3, is DSGVTQTPKHLITATGQRVTLRCSPRSGDLSVYWYQQSLDQGLQFLIQYYNGEERAKGNILERFSAQQFPDLHSELNLSSLELGDSALYFCASSGTSGGNADTQYFGPGTRLTVL.

J is TRBJ2-2 and V is TRBV7-8; 8 nucleotides line up with TRBD1. The junction had 6 bases not matched to a gene; V was cut back by 2 bases and J by 4 bases. Germline loops: CDR1 SGHVS, CDR2 FQNEAQ. The CDR3 extends over 16 amino acids. The CDR3 here is CASSLSGTGLTGELFF. The CDR3 DNA follows: TGTGCCAGCAGCTTATCAGGGACAGGCCTCACCGGGGAGCTGTTTTTT.

This clone occurred a few times. The genes are TRBV12-2 and TRBJ2-5; TRBD2, the table's D call, lacks a check against the DNA. TRBV12-2 is given as a pseudogene. There are 16 residues in the CDR3. The chain's CDR3 is CASRYGGEEFVKTQYF. In DNA form, the CDR3 reads TGTGCAAGTCGCTACGGGGGTGAAGAGTTTGTGAAGACCCAGTACTTC.

This sequence joins TRBV5-1 and TRBJ2-1, with 8 bases matching TRBD1. Germline loops: CDR1 SGHRS, CDR2 YFSETQ. Germline trimming cut 0 bases from V and 8 bases from J; bases unmatched to any gene: 7. This CDR3 has 15 residues. The CDR3 loop reads CASSLEGQGFDEQFF. CDR3 sequence (DNA): TGCGCCAGCAGCTTGGAAGGACAGGGTTTCGATGAGCAGTTCTTC.

This chain uses TRBV6-4 with TRBJ2-5, with D unresolved. The CDR3 has 15 residues. Trimming cost V 2 bases and J 1 base, with 11 bases left between them. The germline gives CDR1 MRHNA, CDR2 SNTAGT. The chain's CDR3 is CASSDPSGSQETQYF. DNA of the CDR3: TGTGCCAGCAGTGACCCCTCAGGTAGCCAAGAGACCCAGTACTTC.

The CDR3 DNA reads as TGTGCCAGCAGTGAAAGGGCCGGGGAGCTGTTTTTT. Translating gives CASSERAGELFF. The chain combines TRBV6-1 with TRBJ2-2, with no clear D. The CDR3 spans 12 residues. V dropped 2 bases and J dropped 6 bases, with 4 bases sitting between them. CDR1 is MNHNS, CDR2 SASEGT, per germline.

The chain links TRBV7-9 to TRBJ2-6, with D tentatively TRBD1 (6 bases). Trimming removed 5 bases at V and 0 bases at J, with 14 bases between. The germline V gene encodes CDR1 SEHNR and CDR2 FQNEAQ (reference sequence). The CDR3 has 17 amino acids. This CDR3 reads CASSPGTRNSGANVLTF. Written as DNA, the CDR3 is TGTGCCAGCAGCCCCGGGACAAGGAACTCTGGGGCCAACGTCCTGACTTTC.

This clone has only one observation. This chain links TRBV30 with TRBJ1-4; no reliable D call. This CDR3 contains 13 residues. V was clipped by 3 bases and J by 5 bases, with 10 bases between them. The germline V gene encodes CDR1 GTSNPN and CDR2 SVGIG (reference sequence). For the CDR3, the DNA is TGTGCCTGGAGCTCAGGAAACAATGAAAAACTGTTTTTT. Translated: CAWSSGNNEKLFF. Complete variable domain (other parts from reference TRBV30 and TRBJ1-4): SQTIHQWPATLVQPVGSPLSLECTVEGTSNPNLYWYRQAAGRGLQLLFYSVGIGQISSEVPQNLSASRPQDRQFILSSKKLLLSDSGFYLCAWSSGNNEKLFFGSGTQLSVL.

This chain joins TRBV4-2 and TRBJ1-4; TRBD1 is a possible D gene (5 bases). V was shortened by 0 bases and J by 8 bases, with 13 bases between the two germline ends. From germline, CDR1 is LGHNA and CDR2 YNFKEQ. The CDR3 has 15 residues. DNA for the CDR3: TGTGCCAGCAGCCAAGACGGGGGGGAAGAGGAAAAACTGTTTTTT. This translates into CASSQDGGEEEKLFF.

The chain carries TRBV30 and TRBJ1-5; D is undetermined. The germline V and J ends were trimmed by 1 base and 4 bases, with 5 bases remaining between them. The germline CDR1 and CDR2 sequences are GTSNPN and SVGIG (reference sequence). This CDR3 is built from 12 residues. In nucleotides, the CDR3 is TGTGCCTGGAGTGGCCGGAATCAGCCCCAGCATTTT. Protein product: CAWSGRNQPQHF.

The genes are TRBV29-1 and TRBJ1-2; D call uncertain. The CDR3 consists of 10 residues. CDR1 and CDR2 from the germline V gene are SQVTM and ANQGSEA. V was trimmed by 2 bases and J by 8 bases, leaving 6 bases between them. CDR3 nucleotide sequence: TGCAGCGTTGAATACGAGGGCTACACCTTC. Translation: CSVEYEGYTF. The variable domain in full, with the rest retrieved from reference TRBV29-1 and TRBJ1-2, is SAVISQKPSRDICQRGTSLTIQCQVDSQVTMMFWYRQQPGQSLTLIATANQGSEATYESGFVIDKFPISRPNLTFSTLTVSNMSPEDSSIYLCSVEYEGYTFGSGTRLTVV.

The genes are TRBV19 and TRBJ1-2; 7 positions agree with TRBD1. V was clipped by 5 bases and J by 6 bases; unmatched bases: 12. The V gene's germline CDR1 is LNHDA and CDR2 SQIVND (reference sequence). The CDR3 is made up of 15 amino acids. This CDR3 is CASSPTRQGRDGYTF. DNA of the CDR3: TGTGCCAGTAGTCCAACCCGACAGGGCAGAGATGGCTACACCTTC.

This chain uses TRBV27 with TRBJ2-7, with 7 positions matching TRBD2. CDR1 and CDR2 (germline): MNHEY, SMNVEV (reference sequence). This CDR3 contains 16 residues. V lost 6 bases and J lost 1; bases outside the gene matches: 12. CDR3 sequence: CASSQHVWRGSYEQYF. The CDR3, as DNA: TGTGCCAGCAGCCAGCATGTATGGCGGGGGTCCTACGAGCAGTACTTC.

With respect to this clone: A junction end diverges from the germline sequence, so it may reflect a read error. CDR3 DNA sequence: TGTGCCAGCAGCCCTGACTACACAGATACACAGTATTTT. Translating it yields CASSPDYTDTQYF. J is TRBJ2-3 and V is TRBV3-1 (or the pseudogene TRBV3-2); TRBD2 might be the D (5 bases). CDR3 size: 13 residues. Germline CDR1 is LGHDT and CDR2 is YNNKEL (reference sequence).

This chain connects TRBV29-1 to TRBJ2-1; 13 bases align to TRBD2. Germline values: CDR1 SQVTM, CDR2 ANQGSEA. The V gene end was trimmed by 0 bases and the J gene end by 7 bases; junction bases not matched to a gene: 12. This CDR3 is built from 18 residues. The CDR3 sequence is CSVEELTVLAGGPNEQFF. DNA for the CDR3: TGCAGCGTTGAAGAATTGACGGTACTAGCGGGGGGGCCGAATGAGCAGTTCTTC.

V gene TRBV12-3 or TRBV12-4 combines with J gene TRBJ2-7; D not resolved. Trimming left V 0 bases short and J 3 bases short, with 6 bases between. The CDR3 runs 13 residues. The CDR3 reads CASSLARYYEQYF. The CDR3 DNA is TGTGCCAGCAGTTTAGCCAGATACTACGAGCAGTACTTC.

The chain recombines TRBV3-1 (or the pseudogene TRBV3-2) with TRBJ2-4; TRBD2 might be the D (6 bases). The CDR3 has 16 amino acids. V was pared by 1 base and J by 9 bases, with 19 bases between. Germline-derived CDR1 and CDR2 are LGHDT and YNNKEL (reference sequence). Written as DNA, the CDR3 is TGTGCCAGCAGCCAAGGGTCGGGCCCCGGGAGAGGCATTCAGTACTTC. This codes for CASSQGSGPGRGIQYF.

The gene calls are TRBV18 and TRBJ2-3; TRBD1 agrees at 7 bases. The germline CDR1 and CDR2 sequences are KGHSH and LQKENI. The CDR3 has 14 residues. V lost 3 bases, J lost 6 bases, and 6 bases stayed unmatched. For the CDR3, the DNA is TGTGCCAGCTCACCGTTGACAGGGTTGGATACGCAGTATTTT. Translated: CASSPLTGLDTQYF.

The chain carries TRBV5-1 and TRBJ2-2, with D maybe TRBD1 (6 bases). The V end lost 4 bases, the J end lost 3 bases, and 10 bases lay between the germline ends. There are 14 residues in the CDR3. Germline V lookup: CDR1 SGHRS, CDR2 YFSETQ. CDR3 region: CASSSSGDTGELFF. The DNA for the CDR3 is TGCGCCAGCAGCAGTTCAGGGGACACCGGGGAGCTGTTTTTT.

This sequence joins TRBV9 and TRBJ2-3, with a weak D call TRBD1 (5 bases). Trimming took 0 bases from V and 6 from J, leaving 11 bases between them. This CDR3 comprises 14 residues. Germline V gene lookup returns CDR1 SGDLS and CDR2 YYNGEE. CDR3 bases: TGTGCCAGCAGCGTAGCGAAAGGGGCCGATACGCAGTATTTT. It yields the protein CASSVAKGADTQYF. The full variable domain, in which reference TRBV9 and TRBJ2-3 provide the parts outside the CDR3, is DSGVTQTPKHLITATGQRVTLRCSPRSGDLSVYWYQQSLDQGLQFLIQYYNGEERAKGNILERFSAQQFPDLHSELNLSSLELGDSALYFCASSVAKGADTQYFGPGTRLTVL.

The J gene is TRBJ2-5, the V gene TRBV15, with unresolved D. The CDR3 covers 13 residues. The ends were cut back, 5 bases at V and 2 bases at J, with 9 bases in the middle. CDR1 LNHNV and CDR2 YYDKDF come from the germline V gene (reference sequence). CDR3 sequence reads: CATSDATQETQYF. CDR3 in DNA: TGTGCCACCAGCGACGCAACGCAAGAGACCCAGTACTTC.